The 8 T cell receptor beta chains given below trace back to one sample, sequenced in a study of shared clonotypes between healthy human individuals. Profiled with immunoSEQ multiplex PCR; TCRdb holds only in-frame clones, not every one. Of about 1 million clones listed, about 74% are singletons. Sequencing used memory CD4+ T cells sorted from blood. Regarding subset: CD45RA-negative fraction. The receptors derive from a man aged 18-30 years in good health.

This clone was counted only a few times. This chain connects TRBV9 to TRBJ2-3, with D tentatively TRBD1 or TRBD2 (6 bases each). The CDR3 covers 15 residues. The germline CDR1 and CDR2 sequences are SGDLS and YYNGEE. The V end lost 4 bases, the J end lost 0 bases, and 12 bases lay between the germline ends. DNA for the CDR3: TGTGCCAGCAGCCCACGGGGGCCAAGCACAGATACGCAGTATTTT. This sequence encodes CASSPRGPSTDTQYF.

V and J are TRBV27 and TRBJ1-1, with a weak D call TRBD1 (6 bases). Germline values: CDR1 MNHEY, CDR2 SMNVEV (reference sequence). There are 15 residues in the CDR3. V shed 3 bases and J shed 1 base, with 12 bases lying between them. The CDR3 region is CASSFQGRSNTEAFF. The DNA of the CDR3 is TGTGCCAGCAGTTTTCAGGGGCGGTCGAACACTGAAGCTTTCTTT.

This clone was counted once. The rearrangement joins TRBV10-3 to TRBJ2-2, with D hard to call. CDR3 length: 16 residues. Trimming removed 0 bases from V and 4 bases from J, with 12 bases in between. CDR1 is ENHRY, CDR2 SYGVKD, per germline. In DNA, the CDR3 is TGTGCCATCAGTGAGTCTTGGCTAGTCGGCACCGGGGAGCTGTTTTTT. It specifies CAISESWLVGTGELFF.

This chain joins TRBV18 and TRBJ2-7; 9 positions agree with TRBD2. Trimming took 3 bases from V and 6 from J; bases not matched to a gene: 6. Germline V lookup: CDR1 KGHSH, CDR2 LQKENI. The CDR3 runs 14 residues. CDR3 in DNA: TGTGCCAGCTCACCCCCTAGCGGGGTAAGCGAGCAGTACTTC. Its protein is CASSPPSGVSEQYF.

This clone was found a few times. The gene calls are TRBV30 and TRBJ1-2, with D uncertain. Deletions cut 0 bases from V and 1 base from J, with 9 bases between. The V gene's germline CDR1 is GTSNPN and CDR2 SVGIG (reference sequence). The CDR3 consists of 14 residues. Here the CDR3 DNA reads TGTGCCTGGAGTGTACGTCCGCTTAACTATGGCTACACCTTC. Encoded protein: CAWSVRPLNYGYTF.

V is TRBV11-1 and J is TRBJ2-1, with a possible D match to TRBD1 (5 bases). This CDR3 spans 16 amino acids. The germline V gene encodes CDR1 SGHAT and CDR2 FQDESV (reference sequence). V was trimmed by 1 base and J by 7 bases, leaving 17 bases between them. CDR3 DNA sequence: TGTGCCAGCAGCTTAGAGGTGGGGCGGTACATGAATGAGCAGTTCTTC. This codes for CASSLEVGRYMNEQFF.

The V and J genes are TRBV6-1 and TRBJ2-7; D may be TRBD2 (6 bases). V lost 6 bases to trimming and J lost 7 bases, with 16 bases between them. This CDR3 contains 13 residues. Germline CDR1 MNHNS, CDR2 SASEGT. In nucleotides, the CDR3 is TGTGCCAGCAGAACGAACCGCGCGGGAGAGCAGTACTTC. As protein: CASRTNRAGEQYF.

The V gene is TRBV7-2, the J gene TRBJ1-3, with unresolved D. The germline CDR1 and CDR2 sequences are SGHTA and FQGNSA. This CDR3 spans 14 amino acids. Trimming pared 3 bases from V and 6 bases from J, leaving 12 bases between. CDR3 nucleotides: TGTGCCAGCAGCTTTAGTAGAAACTTAAACACCATATATTTT. This sequence encodes CASSFSRNLNTIYF.